This TCR beta chain originates from a study of post-analysis software for immune sequencing data. Regarding the study as a whole: About five TRBV segments, including TRBV5-6, TRBV5-1 and TRBV20-1, were more frequent in patients than controls. Samples made in the same batch grouped tightly together by F measure.

Germline V gives CDR1 LNHDA, CDR2 SQIVND (reference sequence). The ends were cut back, 9 bases at V and 1 base at J, with 8 bases in the middle. The CDR3 totals 12 residues. Libraries were made from TCR beta cDNA, and they carried unique molecular identifiers. MiXCR was run by TCRdb on the PCR reads, yielding one entry per CDR3 protein. The table lists 700,000 to 800,000 distinct CDR3 sequences, 25% to 30% of them singletons. A word on this clonotype: Its antigen is unidentified. A single base separates this from a much larger clone, so it may be a read error.

The sample was blood. The sequence derives from a girl aged 10-17 years with multiple sclerosis. V is TRBV19 and J is TRBJ2-3; D gene unclear. DNA for the CDR3: TGTGCCAGCAGCATCGGCACAGATACGCAGTATTTT. This codes for CASSIGTDTQYF.